Below, one T cell receptor beta chain is given with its context. This clone was recorded a few times. This receptor's antigen is unknown. No clone much larger than this one lies a single base away; base qualities are absent. The entry originates in a study of neoadjuvant anti-PD-1 for oral cavity cancer (dated by TCRdb to 2020 to 2023). Notes on the research overall: Before undergoing curative-intent surgical resection, most patients got three to four biweekly nivolumab doses at 3 mg/kg. Patients who did not progress were given a fourth nivolumab dose at about day 43 and had definitive surgical resection on days 50-56. Under RECIST 1.1, patients with complete response, partial response or stable disease were classed as responders, and patients with progression were classed as non-responders. There were roughly 11 patients in the parent correlative cohort, and the response rate was less than 40%.

What the authors observed across the whole study: Higher pretreatment blood Treg/Th17 ratios correlated with higher pretreatment blood TCRbeta clonality and lower post-treatment tumor TCRbeta clonality. The TCR analyses had only a few patients in each response group, and the authors called for validation in larger cohorts. After neoadjuvant nivolumab, non-responders showed significantly higher T cell clonality (Gini index) in PBMCs than responders did.

The CDR3 runs 17 residues from the cysteine to the phenylalanine. Here the CDR3 DNA is all that survives: 51 bases in frame from base 1. CDR1 SGHVS and CDR2 FNYEAQ were looked up in the germline V gene. The V and J ends are trimmed by 2 bases and 1 base, leaving 15 bases between them. Reading the label with the study, this specimen's time point is: before neoadjuvant nivolumab. Patients were newly diagnosed with stage II-IVA oral cavity squamous cell carcinoma and had received no prior systemic or radiation treatment. The cohort was made up of patients with locally advanced, HPV-negative oral cavity squamous cell carcinoma. No culture maintenance or expansion was done, as the peripheral blood mononuclear cells went straight to analysis. The samples were obtained from a longitudinal correlative study of a single-arm phase II trial testing neoadjuvant nivolumab in oral cavity squamous cell carcinoma. Genomic DNA-based TCRbeta sequencing was performed on subject-matched pre- and post-treatment PBMCs and tumors from three responders and three non-responders. Peripheral blood mononuclear cells were collected before nivolumab treatment and again after treatment, at the time of surgery. Genomic DNA was isolated from PBMCs using the Maxwell RSC DNA from Cells kit.

PBMC libraries used mostly approximately 500 ng of input genomic DNA for deep sequencing, with six replicates per sample. The immunoSEQ hsTCRbeta kit was used to prepare TCRbeta libraries according to the manufacturer's instructions. The finished libraries were brought together in one pool at approximately 3.2 nM, which was then read using an Illumina NovaSeq 6000 S4 flow cell. Per the original workflow: The immunoSEQ Analyzer was used for raw data preprocessing and quality control. The analysis was limited to productive rearrangements, and each clonotype was defined by a unique CDR3 amino acid sequence. Repertoire clonality was estimated as the Gini-Simpson index, computed with the R package tcR. Gini indices were compared with Student's t test, and associations with tumor size change were assessed by Pearson correlation. TCRdb limited this immuneACCESS table to in-frame rearrangements with V and J called. A share of clones is missing; checked studies link under half to unresolved V genes, and the rest is unexplained. V and J calls and clone size are copied from that table; D and trimming were computed from the DNA. The sample yields 55,000 to 80,000 clones; about 83% were counted once. The ten biggest clones cover around 3.2% of the sample.

This specimen was PBMCs, taken before nivolumab (anti-PD-1) treatment. The V gene is TRBV7-6 and the J gene is TRBJ1-5, with a weak D call of TRBD1 (6 bases match). This receptor was taken from a person between 35 and 79 years old with oral cavity squamous cell carcinoma. Here is the DNA: TGTGCCAGCAGCTTAAGGCCCCTCACAGGGAGCAATCAGCCCCAGCATTTT. Protein translation: CASSLRPLTGSNQPQHF.